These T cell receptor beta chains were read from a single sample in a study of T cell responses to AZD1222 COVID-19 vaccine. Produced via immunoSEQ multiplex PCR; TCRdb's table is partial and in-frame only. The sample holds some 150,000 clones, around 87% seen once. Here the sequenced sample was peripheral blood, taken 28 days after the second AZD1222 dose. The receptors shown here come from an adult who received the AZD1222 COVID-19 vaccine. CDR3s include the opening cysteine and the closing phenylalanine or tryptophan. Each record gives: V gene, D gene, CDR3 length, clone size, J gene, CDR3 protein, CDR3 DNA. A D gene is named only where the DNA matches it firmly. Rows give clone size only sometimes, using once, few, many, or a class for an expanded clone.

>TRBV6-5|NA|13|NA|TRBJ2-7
CASSLTASYEQYF
TGTGCCAGCAGTTTGACTGCCTCCTACGAGCAGTACTTC
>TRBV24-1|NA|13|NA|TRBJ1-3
CATSRGNGNTIYF
TGTGCCACCAGTCGGGGCAACGGAAACACCATATATTTT
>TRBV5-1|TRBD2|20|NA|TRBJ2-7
CASSSGAGGLAGSRTREQYF
TGCGCCAGCAGCTCCGGTGCGGGGGGACTAGCGGGATCTCGGACGAGGGAGCAGTACTTC
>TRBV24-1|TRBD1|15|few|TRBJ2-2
CATSDRTGGAGELFF
TGTGCCACCAGTGATCGGACAGGGGGGGCCGGGGAGCTGTTTTTT
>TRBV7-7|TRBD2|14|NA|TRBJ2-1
CASSLGLAGDEQFF
TGTGCTAGCAGCTTAGGACTAGCGGGAGATGAGCAGTTCTTC
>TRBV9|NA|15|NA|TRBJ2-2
CASSPIGPHGGELFF
TGTGCCAGCAGCCCAATTGGACCTCACGGCGGGGAGCTGTTTTTT
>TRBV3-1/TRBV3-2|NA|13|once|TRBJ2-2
CASSQDRWGELFF
TGTGCCAGCAGCCAAGATCGATGGGGGGAGCTGTTTTTT
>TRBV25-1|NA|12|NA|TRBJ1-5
CASSEPNQPQHF
TGTGCCAGCAGTGAACCGAATCAGCCCCAGCATTTT
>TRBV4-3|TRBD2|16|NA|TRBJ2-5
CASSPGTSGNQETQYF
TGCGCCAGCAGCCCCGGGACTAGCGGAAACCAAGAGACCCAGTACTTC
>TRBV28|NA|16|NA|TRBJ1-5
CASSPTTLSRDQPQHF
TGTGCCAGCAGCCCCACAACTCTTTCAAGGGATCAGCCCCAGCATTTT
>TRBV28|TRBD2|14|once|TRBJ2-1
CASRAGGIRNEQFF
TGTGCCAGCAGGGCGGGAGGGATTCGCAATGAGCAGTTCTTC
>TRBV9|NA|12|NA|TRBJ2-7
CASSPLCYEQYF
TGTGCCAGCAGCCCCCTTTGCTACGAGCAGTACTTC
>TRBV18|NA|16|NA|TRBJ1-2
CASSPSGGETNYGYTF
TGTGCCAGCTCACCGAGTGGGGGGGAAACTAACTATGGCTACACCTTC
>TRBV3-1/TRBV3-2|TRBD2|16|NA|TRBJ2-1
CASSQGGGGLHNEQFF
TGTGCCAGCAGCCAAGGGGGCGGGGGACTTCACAATGAGCAGTTCTTC
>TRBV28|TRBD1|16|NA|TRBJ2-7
CASSAMDRAESYEQYF
TGTGCCAGCAGTGCCATGGACAGGGCTGAATCCTACGAGCAGTACTTC
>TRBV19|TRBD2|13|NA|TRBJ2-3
CASSGRAGYTQYF
TGTGCCAGTAGTGGACGAGCGGGGTATACGCAGTATTTT
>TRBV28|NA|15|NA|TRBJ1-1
CASSLLGGRDTEAFF
TGTGCCAGCAGTTTACTCGGAGGGCGCGACACTGAAGCTTTCTTT
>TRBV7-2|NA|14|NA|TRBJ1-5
CASSPGSSNQPQHF
TGTGCCAGCAGCCCAGGATCTAGCAATCAGCCCCAGCATTTT
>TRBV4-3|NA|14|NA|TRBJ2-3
CASSQTPQGNTQYF
TGCGCCAGCAGCCAAACTCCCCAGGGGAATACGCAGTATTTT
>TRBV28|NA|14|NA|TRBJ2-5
CASKIGASQETQYF
TGTGCCAGCAAGATAGGGGCTAGCCAAGAGACCCAGTACTTC
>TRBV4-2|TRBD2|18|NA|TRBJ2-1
CASSQGGVGAAGGPEQFF
TGTGCCAGCAGCCAAGGAGGGGTAGGGGCAGCGGGAGGGCCTGAGCAGTTCTTC
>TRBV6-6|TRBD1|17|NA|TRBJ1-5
CASSPGQGVSGNQPQHF
TGTGCCAGCAGTCCGGGACAGGGAGTTTCTGGCAATCAGCCCCAGCATTTT
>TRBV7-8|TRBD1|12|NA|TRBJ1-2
CASSPQGWGYTF
TGTGCCAGCAGCCCACAGGGGTGGGGCTACACCTTC
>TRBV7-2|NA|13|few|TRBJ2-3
CASSLGAADTQYF
TGTGCCAGCAGCTTAGGGGCAGCAGATACGCAGTATTTT
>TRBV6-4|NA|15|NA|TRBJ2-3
CASSQGISNTDTQYF
TGTGCCAGCTCTCAGGGAATCTCTAACACAGATACGCAGTATTTT
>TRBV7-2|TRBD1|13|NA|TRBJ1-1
CASSLQGGTEAFF
TGTGCCAGCAGCTTACAGGGGGGAACTGAAGCTTTCTTT
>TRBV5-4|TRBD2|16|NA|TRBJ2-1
CASSLAVAGGANEQFF
TGTGCCAGCAGCTTGGCAGTAGCGGGAGGAGCCAATGAGCAGTTCTTC
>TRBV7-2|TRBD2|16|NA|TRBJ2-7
CASSSRLAGGPGEQYF
TGTGCCAGCAGCTCCCGACTAGCGGGAGGGCCGGGCGAGCAGTACTTC
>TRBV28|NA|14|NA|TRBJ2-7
CASSFLGPAYEQYF
TGTGCCAGCAGTTTCCTAGGGCCAGCCTACGAGCAGTACTTC
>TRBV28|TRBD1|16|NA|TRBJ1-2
CASSFPGQGGYLGYTF
TGTGCCAGCAGTTTCCCCGGACAGGGGGGCTACTTAGGGTACACCTTC
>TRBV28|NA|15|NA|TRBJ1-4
CASRQGGGTDEKLFF
TGTGCCAGCAGACAAGGGGGGGGGACGGATGAAAAACTGTTTTTT
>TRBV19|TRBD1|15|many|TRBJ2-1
CASTQGDGPRDEQFF
TGTGCCAGTACCCAGGGGGACGGCCCAAGGGATGAGCAGTTCTTC
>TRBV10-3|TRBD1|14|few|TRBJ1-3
CATRGQGSGNTIYF
TGTGCCACTCGAGGACAGGGCTCTGGAAACACCATATATTTT
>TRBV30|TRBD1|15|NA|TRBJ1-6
CAWSVQGAFNSPLHF
TGTGCCTGGAGTGTACAGGGGGCGTTTAATTCACCCCTCCACTTT
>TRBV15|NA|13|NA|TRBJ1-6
CATSRAANSPLHF
TGTGCCACCAGCAGGGCGGCTAATTCACCCCTCCACTTT
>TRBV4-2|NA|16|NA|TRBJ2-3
CASSQFFGGSTDTQYF
TGTGCCAGCAGCCAATTTTTCGGCGGGAGCACAGATACGCAGTATTTT
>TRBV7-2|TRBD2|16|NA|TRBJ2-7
CASSLDPTSGSYEQYF
TGTGCCAGCAGCTTAGACCCCACTAGCGGCTCCTACGAGCAGTACTTC
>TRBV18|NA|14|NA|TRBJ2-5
CASSPQRLQETQYF
TGTGCCAGCTCACCACAGCGGCTACAAGAGACCCAGTACTTC
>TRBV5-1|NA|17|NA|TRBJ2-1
CASSLGGLLVSYNEQFF
TGCGCCAGCAGCTTGGGGGGACTGCTTGTTTCCTACAATGAGCAGTTCTTC
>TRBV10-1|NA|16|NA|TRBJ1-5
CASSALARGEGQPQHF
TGCGCCAGCAGTGCCTTGGCTAGGGGAGAAGGACAGCCCCAGCATTTT
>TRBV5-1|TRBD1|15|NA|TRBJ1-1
CASSSQGAANTEAFF
TGCGCCAGCAGCTCCCAGGGGGCAGCGAACACTGAAGCTTTCTTT
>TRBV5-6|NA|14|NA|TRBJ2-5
CASSLSAGRKTQYF
TGTGCCAGCAGCTTATCCGCGGGACGGAAGACCCAGTACTTC
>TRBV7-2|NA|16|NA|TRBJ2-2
CASSSSSGSGTGELFF
TGTGCCAGCAGCTCCAGTTCTGGGAGTGGGACCGGGGAGCTGTTTTTT
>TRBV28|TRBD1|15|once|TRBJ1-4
CASSLPDRGVEKLFF
TGTGCCAGCAGTCTCCCTGACAGGGGGGTTGAAAAACTGTTTTTT
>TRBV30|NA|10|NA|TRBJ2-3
CAWKPEPQYF
TGTGCCTGGAAACCGGAGCCGCAGTATTTT
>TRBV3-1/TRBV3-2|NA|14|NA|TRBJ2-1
CASSQQGTYNEQFF
TGTGCCAGCAGCCAGCAGGGTACCTACAATGAGCAGTTCTTC
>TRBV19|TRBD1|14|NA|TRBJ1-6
CASQQGIKNSPLHF
TGTGCCAGCCAACAGGGGATAAAAAATTCACCCCTCCACTTT
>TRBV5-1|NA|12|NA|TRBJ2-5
CASSLNSETQYF
TGCGCCAGCAGCTTGAATTCGGAGACCCAGTACTTC
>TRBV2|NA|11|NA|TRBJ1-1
CASRLTDEAFF
TGTGCCAGCAGATTGACAGATGAAGCTTTCTTT
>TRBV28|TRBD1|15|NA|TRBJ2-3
CASSPRQGRTDTQYF
TGTGCCAGCAGTCCCAGACAGGGGCGCACAGATACGCAGTATTTT
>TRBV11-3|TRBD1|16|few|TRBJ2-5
CASSLGPGQGMETQYF
TGTGCCAGCAGCTTAGGCCCCGGACAGGGGATGGAGACCCAGTACTTC